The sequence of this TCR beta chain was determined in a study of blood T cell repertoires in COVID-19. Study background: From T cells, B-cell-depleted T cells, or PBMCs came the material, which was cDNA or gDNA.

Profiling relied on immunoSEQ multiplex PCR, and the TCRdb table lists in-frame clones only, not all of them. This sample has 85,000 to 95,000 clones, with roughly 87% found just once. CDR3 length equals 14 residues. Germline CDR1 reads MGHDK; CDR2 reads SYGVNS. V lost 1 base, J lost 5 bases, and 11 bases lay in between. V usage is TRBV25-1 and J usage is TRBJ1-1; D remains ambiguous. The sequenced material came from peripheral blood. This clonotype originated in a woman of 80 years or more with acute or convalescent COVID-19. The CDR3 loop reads CASSESTARTEAFF. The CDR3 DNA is TGTGCCAGCAGTGAATCCACAGCCAGGACTGAAGCTTTCTTT.